This T cell receptor (beta chain) was profiled in a study of CD8 T cells in Susac syndrome. Study outcomes and limitations: The study's TCR sequencing and HLA analysis drew on a certain number of individuals. That number was acknowledged as relatively small.

Peripheral blood CD8+ and CD4+ T cells were profiled by TCR beta sequencing. Those who served as multiple sclerosis controls were treatment-naive patients with stable or active relapsing-remitting disease. The RNA, 0.5 to 1 ug, was put through reverse transcription using random hexamers. TCR beta CDR3 was amplified by immunoSEQ covering 54 Vbeta and 13 Jbeta. One entry per CDR3 protein results from TCRdb running MiXCR on the immunoSEQ multiplex PCR reads. The sample holds around 300,000 distinct CDR3 sequences, around 89% seen once. For this clonotype: Its specificity is unknown.

Germline trimming cut 5 bases from V and 10 bases from J; bases unmatched to any gene: 9. The CDR3 runs to 15 residues. The germline CDR1 and CDR2 sequences are MNHEY and SMNVEV (reference sequence). The specimen was CD8+ T cells from PBMCs. This sequence joins TRBV27 and TRBJ1-6; 9 positions agree with TRBD1. This receptor was taken from a human donor with multiple sclerosis. The CDR3 protein is CASSTGTGSDSPLHF. In nucleotides, the CDR3 is TGTGCCAGCAGTACTGGGACAGGGAGCGACTCACCCCTCCACTTT.